The 12 T cell receptor beta chains below come from one sample, sequenced in a study of Ad26.COV2.S vaccination and SARS-CoV-2 variants. Described treatment: around 19 received Ad26.COV2.S at low or high dose, single or two shots; 5 received placebo; per-sample allocation not given. At day 63 after the first vaccine or placebo injection, samples were drawn. Libraries were prepared by immunoSEQ multiplex PCR; TCRdb keeps only in-frame clonotypes and omits some of them. The data hold under 500,000 clones, with 80% to 95% observed a single time. This sample comprised peripheral blood, obtained in a trial of Ad26.COV2.S vaccine versus placebo. These receptors came from a person between 18 and 65 years old who received the Ad26.COV2.S COVID-19 vaccine or a placebo.

The chain links TRBV2 to TRBJ2-1; 10 bases are shared with TRBD2. The germline V gene encodes CDR1 SNHLY and CDR2 FYNNEI. V was clipped by 2 bases and J by 6 bases; unmatched bases: 7. This CDR3 is built from 16 residues. CDR3 coding DNA: TGTGCCAGCAGTGAAACTGTAGCGGGGGGCTCCAATGAGCAGTTCTTC. Translating gives CASSETVAGGSNEQFF.

The rearrangement links TRBV10-3 to TRBJ1-6, with 10 positions matching TRBD1. CDR1 and CDR2 (germline): ENHRY, SYGVKD. The V segment lost 10 bases and the J segment 9 bases; nucleotides outside the gene matches: 3. The CDR3 is 12 amino acids. The DNA for the CDR3 is TGTGCCACATGGACAGGGGGTTCACCCCTCCACTTT. It yields the protein CATWTGGSPLHF.

Only a few counts were recorded for this clone. Other DNA sequences in this sample translate to the same CDR3. The chain recombines TRBV12-3 or TRBV12-4 with TRBJ1-2, with TRBD1 matching 7 bases. V was pared by 5 bases and J by 1 base, with 1 base of the junction left unmatched. The CDR3 consists of 13 residues. CDR3 residues: CASSRDSNYGYTF. The CDR3 nucleotides are TGTGCCAGCAGTCGGGACAGTAACTATGGCTACACCTTC.

This chain joins TRBV19 and TRBJ1-1; the match to TRBD1 covers 7 bases. This CDR3 region has 14 residues. The V and J ends lost 4 bases and 4 bases, in that order; junction bases with no gene match: 6. CDR1 LNHDA and CDR2 SQIVND come from the germline V gene (reference sequence). The CDR3 DNA sequence: TGTGCCAGTAGTACAGACAGGGTGAGCACTGAAGCTTTCTTT. It specifies CASSTDRVSTEAFF.

This clone was seen just once. One junction end disagrees with the germline gene, perhaps due to a read error. The CDR3 coding sequence is TGTGCCAGCAGATTAGACAGACAAGAGACCCAGTACTTC. It translates to CASRLDRQETQYF. This rearrangement joins TRBV7-2 to TRBJ2-5; D is perhaps TRBD1 (5 bases). This CDR3 comprises 13 residues. In germline, CDR1 is SGHTA, CDR2 FQGNSA.

The rearrangement joins TRBV15 to TRBJ1-5, with unresolved D. The germline CDR1 and CDR2 sequences are LNHNV and YYDKDF (reference sequence). The V end lost 0 bases, the J end lost 2 bases, and 17 bases lay between the germline ends. This CDR3 has 18 residues. CDR3 in DNA: TGTGCCACCAGCAGAGAGCTTCCGGTTAGGATAGGCAATCAGCCCCAGCATTTT. It yields the protein CATSRELPVRIGNQPQHF.

The chain links TRBV7-6 to TRBJ2-2, with D possibly TRBD2 on 6 matching bases. There are 16 residues in the CDR3. Per germline, CDR1 SGHVS and CDR2 FNYEAQ. Trimming took off 0 bases at V and 1 base at J, with 9 bases between the two ends. CDR3 in amino acids: CASSLAGRGNTGELFF. CDR3 sequence (DNA): TGTGCCAGCAGCTTAGCGGGGCGGGGGAACACCGGGGAGCTGTTTTTT.

This clone was found once. This chain uses TRBV28 with TRBJ1-1; perhaps TRBD1 as D (6 bases). Germline V gives CDR1 MDHEN, CDR2 SYDVKM. The CDR3 contains 19 residues. Trimming pared 1 base from V and 0 bases from J, leaving 21 bases between. This CDR3 is CASSLYREGGQYMNTEAFF. CDR3 sequence (DNA): TGTGCCAGCAGTTTATATCGAGAAGGGGGGCAGTATATGAACACTGAAGCTTTCTTT.

V gene TRBV7-2 combines with J gene TRBJ2-2, with TRBD2 identical over 7 bases. The CDR3 is made up of 17 amino acids. Losses at the gene ends were 5 bases for V and 3 bases for J; bases not matched to a gene: 12. Germline-derived CDR1 and CDR2 are SGHTA and FQGNSA. The CDR3 bases are TGTGCCAGCAGCGTGGGGACGTGGCGGGGGTACACCGGGGAGCTGTTTTTT. Translated: CASSVGTWRGYTGELFF. The full variable domain, with the rest looked up from reference TRBV7-2 and TRBJ2-2, is GAGVSQSPSNKVTEKGKDVELRCDPISGHTALYWYRQSLGQGLEFLIYFQGNSAPDKSGLPSDRFSAERTGGSVSTLTIQRTQQEDSAVYLCASSVGTWRGYTGELFFGEGSRLTVL.

This chain joins TRBV24-1 and TRBJ1-2, with a weak D call TRBD1 (5 bases). The germline CDR1 and CDR2 sequences are KGHDR and SFDVKD. This CDR3 is built from 16 residues. V lost 4 bases and J lost 3, with 17 bases in between. CDR3 amino acids: CATSDHPARADYGYTF. In nucleotides, the CDR3 is TGTGCCACCAGTGACCACCCCGCCAGGGCTGACTATGGCTACACCTTC.

A word on this clone: A much more abundant neighbour one base away suggests this may be a read error. The chain is built from TRBV19 and TRBJ2-7; 11 nucleotides match TRBD1. The ends lost 3 bases at V and 3 bases at J; junction bases unmatched: 1. The germline V gene has CDR1 LNHDA and CDR2 SQIVND (reference sequence). This CDR3 is 14 amino acids long. CDR3 sequence reads: CASSMGTGGYEQYF. The CDR3 nucleotides read TGTGCCAGTAGTATGGGGACAGGGGGCTACGAGCAGTACTTC.

This clone showed up just a few times. The chain couples TRBV19 to TRBJ1-1, with 7 positions matching TRBD1. Germline CDR1 reads LNHDA; CDR2 reads SQIVND (reference sequence). After removal of 4 bases from V and 3 bases from J, the junction contained 2 bases not matched to a gene. The CDR3 spans 13 residues. CDR3 in DNA: TGTGCCAGTAGTACGACAGGGTACACTGAAGCTTTCTTT. It translates to CASSTTGYTEAFF. Using reference TRBV19 and TRBJ1-1 for the parts outside the CDR3, the full variable domain is DGGITQSPKYLFRKEGQNVTLSCEQNLNHDAMYWYRQDPGQGLRLIYYSQIVNDFQKGDIAEGYSVSREKKESFPLTVTSAQKNPTAFYLCASSTTGYTEAFFGQGTRLTVV.